The 25 T cell receptor beta chains below all came from one sample that was sequenced in a study of blood T cell repertoires in COVID-19. Assay: immunoSEQ multiplex PCR; the TCRdb copy retains only in-frame clones and omits some. Of under 95,000 clones listed, less than 90% were seen once; the top ten hold roughly a sixth. The material sequenced was peripheral blood. These receptors all stem from a woman aged 80 or over with acute or convalescent COVID-19.

The chain combines TRBV27 with TRBJ1-6; perhaps TRBD1 as D (6 bases). The CDR3 covers 14 residues. V lost 7 bases and J 7 bases, leaving 14 bases between the germline ends. Germline CDR1 MNHEY, CDR2 SMNVEV (reference sequence). CDR3: CASKRTGSNSPLHF. The CDR3 DNA sequence: TGTGCCAGCAAAAGAACAGGGTCAAATTCACCCCTCCACTTT.

The chain combines TRBV6-2 or TRBV6-3 with TRBJ2-7; D is ambiguous. CDR3 length: 13 amino acids. Looked up from germline, CDR1 is MNHEY and CDR2 is SVGEGT. The V and J ends lost 2 bases and 7 bases respectively, with 12 bases between them. For the CDR3, the DNA is TGTGCCAGCAGTTACCGAGGCTCGCGTGAGCAGTACTTC. This sequence encodes CASSYRGSREQYF.

V is TRBV6-6 and J is TRBJ2-7, with TRBD2 matching 9 bases. V shed 4 bases and J 5 bases; nucleotides not matched to a gene: 12. Germline V CDR1 and CDR2: MNHNY, SVGAGI (reference sequence). There are 16 residues in the CDR3. The CDR3 loop reads CASSSRAGGLYNEQYF. In DNA form, the CDR3 reads TGTGCCAGCAGTTCTCGGGCGGGGGGGTTGTATAACGAGCAGTACTTC.

In its sample, this clone was seen once. The V call is TRBV28, the J call TRBJ2-3; the D is unclear. This CDR3 region has 12 residues. Trimming took off 6 bases at V and 9 bases at J, with 13 bases between the two ends. Germline CDR1 reads MDHEN; CDR2 reads SYDVKM. The chain's CDR3 is CASSLPARTQYF. DNA of the CDR3: TGTGCCAGCAGCCTCCCGGCCAGGACGCAGTATTTT. The full variable domain, completed using reference TRBV28 and TRBJ2-3, is DVKVTQSSRYLVKRTGEKVFLECVQDMDHENMFWYRQDPGLGLRLIYFSYDVKMKEKGDIPEGYSVSREKKERFSLILESASTNQTSMYLCASSLPARTQYFGPGTRLTVL.

The J gene is TRBJ1-2, the V gene TRBV6-2 or TRBV6-3, with 8 bases lining up with TRBD1. The CDR3 length is 15 residues. CDR1 and CDR2 from the germline V gene are MNHEY and SVGEGT. The J segment lost 2 bases and the V segment lost 0 bases, leaving 2 bases of the junction unmatched. The CDR3 here is CASSYSRQGNYGYTF. For the CDR3, the DNA is TGTGCCAGCAGTTACTCACGACAGGGGAACTATGGCTACACCTTC.

This chain uses TRBV9 with TRBJ1-2, with 7 bases identical to TRBD1. The J segment lost 3 bases and the V segment lost 0 bases, leaving 8 bases of the junction unmatched. This CDR3 region has 16 residues. CDR1 is SGDLS, CDR2 YYNGEE, per germline. CDR3 loop: CASSVGLQGGHYGYTF. CDR3 DNA: TGTGCCAGCAGCGTAGGTCTTCAGGGGGGACACTATGGCTACACCTTC.

The J gene is TRBJ1-6, the V gene TRBV5-1, with 7 nucleotides matching TRBD1. Per germline, CDR1 SGHRS and CDR2 YFSETQ. V shed 2 bases and J 10 bases; nucleotides not matched to a gene: 12. This CDR3 is 16 amino acids long. The DNA for the CDR3 is TGCGCCAGCAGCTTTACCCCGGGACAGCGGGCGTCACCCCTCCACTTT. Translation gives CASSFTPGQRASPLHF.

This rearrangement joins TRBV3-1 (or the pseudogene TRBV3-2) to TRBJ2-2, with TRBD2 matching 8 bases. With V trimmed by 4 bases and J by 1 base, 5 bases remained unmatched. This CDR3 contains 16 residues. The germline CDR1 and CDR2 sequences are LGHDT and YNNKEL (reference sequence). CDR3 sequence: CASSPGLAVNTGELFF. CDR3 DNA: TGTGCCAGCAGCCCCGGACTAGCAGTGAACACCGGGGAGCTGTTTTTT.

This clone was counted once. This chain joins TRBV28 and TRBJ1-5; no clear D gene. Trimming removed 3 bases at V and 3 bases at J, with 12 bases between. The CDR3 contains 15 residues. Germline assignment: CDR1 MDHEN and CDR2 SYDVKM. In DNA form, the CDR3 reads TGTGCCAGCAGTTTGATGAGGGCCCTCAATCAGCCCCAGCATTTT. It codes for CASSLMRALNQPQHF. The whole variable domain, remainder taken from reference TRBV28 and TRBJ1-5, is DVKVTQSSRYLVKRTGEKVFLECVQDMDHENMFWYRQDPGLGLRLIYFSYDVKMKEKGDIPEGYSVSREKKERFSLILESASTNQTSMYLCASSLMRALNQPQHFGDGTRLSIL.

The genes are TRBV19 and TRBJ1-4; a weak D match, TRBD1 (5 bases). Trimming shortened V by 4 bases and J by 5 bases, and 14 bases separated the two germline ends. The CDR3 runs to 15 residues. Per germline, CDR1 LNHDA and CDR2 SQIVND (reference sequence). CDR3 loop: CASSTLGGANEKLFF. CDR3 sequence (DNA): TGTGCCAGTAGTACCCTGGGGGGTGCAAATGAAAAACTGTTTTTT.

The gene calls are TRBV10-3 and TRBJ2-7; TRBD1 matches at 10 bases. This CDR3 comprises 14 residues. V lost 6 bases to trimming and J lost 5 bases; unmatched junction nucleotides: 7. The germline V gene encodes CDR1 ENHRY and CDR2 SYGVKD. Written as DNA, the CDR3 is TGTGCCATCAGACCCGGGACAGGGGTCCACGAGCAGTACTTC. The encoded protein is CAIRPGTGVHEQYF.

The genes are TRBV3-1 (or the pseudogene TRBV3-2) and TRBJ1-3; no clear D. Germline-derived CDR1 and CDR2 are LGHDT and YNNKEL (reference sequence). V lost 3 bases, J lost 7 bases, and 19 bases lay in between. CDR3 size: 16 residues. The CDR3 region is CASSQSGRGDGNTIYF. CDR3 coding DNA: TGTGCCAGCAGCCAGTCGGGGAGAGGAGATGGTAACACCATATATTTT.

The chain links TRBV4-1 to TRBJ2-7; 9 positions agree with TRBD1. V lost 3 bases, J lost 3 bases, and 6 bases stayed unmatched. Germline V gives CDR1 MGHRA, CDR2 YSYEKL. The length of the CDR3 is 15 residues. CDR3 sequence reads: CASSQSQGASYEQYF. The CDR3 DNA reads as TGCGCCAGCAGCCAGTCACAGGGGGCTAGCTACGAGCAGTACTTC.

V is TRBV7-9 and J is TRBJ2-5; TRBD2 matches at 10 bases. V lost 3 bases and J lost 1; bases outside the gene matches: 5. The CDR3 is 16 amino acids. The germline gives CDR1 SEHNR, CDR2 FQNEAQ (reference sequence). CDR3 region: CASSFSASGGQETQYF. In DNA form, the CDR3 reads TGTGCCAGCAGCTTTTCGGCTAGCGGGGGCCAAGAGACCCAGTACTTC.

The J gene is TRBJ1-3, the V gene TRBV28; no firm D call. V was cut by 2 bases and J by 10 bases, with 9 bases left in between. Looked up from germline, CDR1 is MDHEN and CDR2 is SYDVKM. CDR3 length: 12 residues. The CDR3 nucleotides read TGTGCCAGCAGTTTAGCAGGTCGGACCATATATTTT. This encodes CASSLAGRTIYF.

The chain uses TRBV6-1 and TRBJ2-5; the D gene is possibly TRBD1 (6 bases). CDR3 length equals 17 residues. Trimming cost V 1 base and J 2 bases, with 17 bases left between them. CDR1 and CDR2 from the germline V gene are MNHNS and SASEGT. CDR3 DNA sequence: TGTGCCAGCAGTGAAGGGACCTGGGACAACCGACAAGAGACCCAGTACTTC. As protein: CASSEGTWDNRQETQYF.

Concerning this clone itself: Germline is not matched at one junction end, which may reflect a read error. The chain links TRBV29-1 to TRBJ1-1; TRBD1 aligns across 8 bases. The CDR3 consists of 13 residues. The germline V gene has CDR1 SQVTM and CDR2 ANQGSEA. CDR3 DNA sequence: TGCAGCGTGGAAGACAGGGGTAACACTGAAGCTTTCTTT. Amino acid sequence: CSVEDRGNTEAFF.

The chain is built from TRBV6-5 and TRBJ2-7; tentative D call: TRBD1 (5 bases). The CDR3 totals 15 residues. Trimming removed 8 bases from V and 2 bases from J, with 19 bases in between. The germline V gene has CDR1 MNHEY and CDR2 SVGAGI. CDR3 in DNA: TGTGCCAGCCATTACGGGCAGGGATTTACCTACGAGCAGTACTTC. The encoded protein is CASHYGQGFTYEQYF.

V and J are TRBV6-5 and TRBJ2-7; possible D gene TRBD1, 6 bases. Germline CDR1 MNHEY, CDR2 SVGAGI. This CDR3 has 15 amino acids. V lost 0 bases and J 3 bases, leaving 12 bases between the germline ends. CDR3 sequence: CASSYSGAGVYEQYF. Written as DNA, the CDR3 is TGTGCCAGCAGTTACTCGGGGGCCGGAGTCTACGAGCAGTACTTC.

This rearrangement joins TRBV10-3 to TRBJ2-7, with D possibly TRBD1 on 6 matching bases. The CDR3 is 13 amino acids. The V gene lost 7 bases and the J gene lost 7 bases, with 17 bases spanning the gap. The germline CDR1 and CDR2 sequences are ENHRY and SYGVKD. The CDR3 DNA sequence: TGTGCCATCACCCTGGACAGTTCTCGGGAGCAGTACTTC. Translating it yields CAITLDSSREQYF.

The rearrangement links TRBV28 to TRBJ2-6; D ambiguous. Trimming left V 6 bases short and J 0 bases short, with 6 bases between. Germline loops: CDR1 MDHEN, CDR2 SYDVKM. There are 14 residues in the CDR3. CDR3 DNA: TGTGCCAGCAGATTTAGCTCTGGGGCCAACGTCCTGACTTTC. Translation gives CASRFSSGANVLTF. Full variable domain (outside the CDR3, taken from reference TRBV28 and TRBJ2-6): DVKVTQSSRYLVKRTGEKVFLECVQDMDHENMFWYRQDPGLGLRLIYFSYDVKMKEKGDIPEGYSVSREKKERFSLILESASTNQTSMYLCASRFSSGANVLTFGAGSRLTVL.

The chain links TRBV5-1 to TRBJ1-1, with 7 bases lining up with TRBD1. Germline V lookup: CDR1 SGHRS, CDR2 YFSETQ. V trimming: 4 bases; J trimming: 1 base; junction bases outside the gene matches: 4. This CDR3 has 14 residues. This CDR3 is CASSEGQPNTEAFF. CDR3 coding DNA: TGCGCCAGCAGCGAGGGACAGCCGAACACTGAAGCTTTCTTT.

The chain employs TRBV10-3 and TRBJ1-1, with D uncertain. Germline CDR1 is ENHRY and CDR2 is SYGVKD. With 0 bases removed from V and 8 bases from J, the gap between germline ends came to 10 bases. This CDR3 spans 13 amino acids. The CDR3 DNA reads TGTGCCATCAGTGAGTCTGAACTATCCGAAGCTTTCTTT. Amino acid sequence: CAISESELSEAFF.

This sequence joins TRBV6-5 and TRBJ1-2; D is perhaps TRBD1 (5 bases). Trimming took off 7 bases at V and 3 bases at J, with 9 bases between the two ends. This CDR3 spans 12 amino acids. Germline assignment: CDR1 MNHEY and CDR2 SVGAGI. The CDR3 region has the DNA TGTGCCAGCAATGGAGGGGACTATGGCTACACCTTC. Amino acid sequence: CASNGGDYGYTF.

The rearrangement links TRBV10-3 to TRBJ2-1, with D tentatively TRBD2 (7 bases). CDR1 is ENHRY and CDR2 is SYGVKD in the germline V gene. This CDR3 is built from 14 residues. V lost 7 bases, J lost 8 bases, and 18 bases lay in between. CDR3 loop: CAINWGGSSDEQFF. The CDR3 DNA follows: TGTGCCATCAACTGGGGGGGCTCGTCGGATGAGCAGTTCTTC.